The 28 T cell receptor beta chains below come from one sample, sequenced in a study of T cell responses to AZD1222 COVID-19 vaccine. Sequencing used immunoSEQ multiplex PCR; TCRdb keeps in-frame clones, though not all of them. The sample has more than 80,000 clones, 85% to 90% seen once. The sequencing used peripheral blood, collected 28 days after the second AZD1222 dose. The receptors stem from an adult who received the AZD1222 COVID-19 vaccine.

V gene TRBV7-8 combines with J gene TRBJ2-1; maybe TRBD1 (5 bases). Germline V gene sequence: CDR1 SGHVS, CDR2 FQNEAQ. The CDR3 length is 16 residues. Trimming stripped 5 bases from V and 0 bases from J, with 14 bases between. The CDR3 DNA is TGTGCCAGCAGCCCAGAGACAGTACTCTCCTACAATGAGCAGTTCTTC. This sequence encodes CASSPETVLSYNEQFF.

The chain joins TRBV21-1 to TRBJ1-3. TRBV21-1 is a pseudogene. This CDR3 is 14 amino acids long. The CDR3 is CASSKESSGNTIYF. In DNA form, the CDR3 reads TGTGCCAGCAGCAAAGAGAGCTCTGGAAACACCATATATTTT.

V gene TRBV5-1 combines with J gene TRBJ2-7; 8 bases line up with TRBD2. This CDR3 spans 15 amino acids. Germline CDR1 SGHRS, CDR2 YFSETQ. Unmatched junction bases numbered 12, after V lost 4 bases and J lost 6 bases. CDR3 amino acids: CASSPGIAGSTEQYF. CDR3 nucleotides: TGCGCCAGCAGCCCGGGGATAGCGGGGTCTACCGAGCAGTACTTC.

This clone was counted once. V is TRBV4-2 and J is TRBJ1-5; TRBD1 is a possible D gene (5 bases). Germline CDR1 LGHNA, CDR2 YNFKEQ. V was pared by 1 base and J by 11 bases, with 12 bases between. This CDR3 contains 13 residues. CDR3 region: CASSQGDGLAQHF. CDR3 nucleotides: TGTGCCAGCAGCCAAGGGGACGGTCTGGCCCAGCATTTT.

The V call is TRBV3-1 (or the pseudogene TRBV3-2), the J call TRBJ2-1; TRBD2 matches 8 bases. The CDR3 sequence is 17 residues long. V trimming: 0 bases; J trimming: 5 bases; junction bases outside the gene matches: 9. Germline V gene data show CDR1 as LGHDT and CDR2 as YNNKEL (reference sequence). Here the CDR3 reads CASSQEPLLAGNNEQFF. The CDR3 DNA follows: TGTGCCAGCAGCCAAGAACCACTGCTAGCGGGTAACAATGAGCAGTTCTTC.

This clone was detected once. The V gene is TRBV7-9, the J gene TRBJ2-7; 8 bases align to TRBD1. CDR3 length: 14 amino acids. Germline CDR1 is SEHNR and CDR2 is FQNEAQ (reference sequence). J was trimmed by 4 bases and V by 1 base; bases with no gene match: 3. For the CDR3, the DNA is TGTGCCAGCAGCTTAGTACAGGGGGGTTACGAGCAGTACTTC. Amino acids: CASSLVQGGYEQYF.

V gene TRBV7-9 combines with J gene TRBJ1-5, with 7 bases identical to TRBD1. Germline lookup yields CDR1 SEHNR and CDR2 FQNEAQ (reference sequence). The CDR3 runs 14 residues. V gave up 2 bases and J gave up 4 bases; unmatched junction bases: 2. The CDR3 nucleotides are TGTGCCAGCAGCTTATCGACAGGGAATCAGCCCCAGCATTTT. This sequence encodes CASSLSTGNQPQHF. Variable domain in full (rest from reference TRBV7-9 and TRBJ1-5): DTGVSQNPRHKITKRGQNVTFRCDPISEHNRLYWYRQTLGQGPEFLTYFQNEAQLEKSRLLSDRFSAERPKGSFSTLEIQRTEQGDSAMYLCASSLSTGNQPQHFGDGTRLSIL.

This sequence joins TRBV5-6 and TRBJ2-7; TRBD2 aligns across 11 bases. CDR1 and CDR2 from the germline V gene are SGHDT and YYEEEE. The CDR3 loop spans 15 amino acids. V trimming: 3 bases; J trimming: 3 bases; junction bases outside the gene matches: 5. The CDR3 reads CASSYGLAGFYEQYF. CDR3 in DNA: TGTGCCAGCAGCTACGGACTAGCGGGTTTCTACGAGCAGTACTTC.

This chain uses TRBV29-1 with TRBJ1-1; 7 bases are a match to TRBD1. V shed 6 bases, J shed 4 bases, and the junction held 17 bases outside the gene matches. The CDR3 is made up of 16 amino acids. CDR1 SQVTM and CDR2 ANQGSEA come from the germline V gene. In DNA, the CDR3 is TGCAGCGTGCTCGAAGGGGGCGGAGGATTATTCACTGAAGCTTTCTTT. Amino acids: CSVLEGGGGLFTEAFF.

The V and J genes are TRBV5-4 and TRBJ1-2; D is ambiguous. Trimming removed 3 bases at V and 4 bases at J, with 13 bases between. Germline V gives CDR1 SGHNT, CDR2 YYREEE (reference sequence). This CDR3 has 14 residues. DNA for the CDR3: TGTGCCAGCAGCTCTGGTACAGATCTCTATGGCTACACCTTC. Translating gives CASSSGTDLYGYTF. The whole variable domain, filled in from reference TRBV5-4 and TRBJ1-2, reads ETGVTQSPTHLIKTRGQQVTLRCSSQSGHNTVSWYQQALGQGPQFIFQYYREEENGRGNFPPRFSGLQFPNYSSELNVNALELDDSALYLCASSSGTDLYGYTFGSGTRLTVV.

This clone has a single count. The chain employs TRBV4-3 and TRBJ2-2; 7 bases agree with TRBD2. The CDR3 covers 16 residues. Germline values: CDR1 LGHNA, CDR2 YSLEER. J was trimmed by 8 bases and V by 5 bases; bases with no gene match: 14. DNA of the CDR3: TGCGCCAGCAGCGTTCGACTAGCCGTGTCATGGGGGGAGCTGTTTTTT. It codes for CASSVRLAVSWGELFF.

The V and J genes are TRBV28 and TRBJ1-5; D gene unclear. The germline CDR1 and CDR2 sequences are MDHEN and SYDVKM. With 2 bases removed from V and 1 base from J, the gap between germline ends came to 6 bases. The CDR3 loop spans 14 amino acids. The CDR3 nucleotides are TGTGCCAGCAGTTTAGTGGCGAGCAATCAGCCCCAGCATTTT. Translated: CASSLVASNQPQHF. Full variable domain (rest looked up from reference TRBV28 and TRBJ1-5): DVKVTQSSRYLVKRTGEKVFLECVQDMDHENMFWYRQDPGLGLRLIYFSYDVKMKEKGDIPEGYSVSREKKERFSLILESASTNQTSMYLCASSLVASNQPQHFGDGTRLSIL.

V usage is TRBV6-4 and J usage is TRBJ2-1, with 7 nucleotides matching TRBD1. Germline V gene sequence: CDR1 MRHNA, CDR2 SNTAGT. Trimming at V came to 6 bases and at J to 2 bases, leaving 7 bases not matched to a gene. The CDR3 runs 15 residues. DNA of the CDR3: TGTGCCAGCAGCCCCACAGGGGACGCCTACAATGAGCAGTTCTTC. This codes for CASSPTGDAYNEQFF.

The rearrangement links TRBV5-1 to TRBJ2-3; the match to TRBD2 covers 8 bases. V gave up 5 bases and J gave up 5 bases; unmatched junction bases: 16. The CDR3 consists of 17 residues. Germline V gene lookup returns CDR1 SGHRS and CDR2 YFSETQ. The CDR3 protein is CASRERLAGGVKDTQYF. CDR3 nucleotides: TGCGCCAGCAGGGAAAGGCTAGCGGGTGGAGTAAAAGATACGCAGTATTTT.

The genes are TRBV12-3 or TRBV12-4 and TRBJ2-7, with D possibly being TRBD1 (5 bases). This CDR3 is 12 amino acids long. Trimming stripped 3 bases from V and 5 bases from J, with 8 bases between. Here the CDR3 DNA reads TGTGCCAGCAGTTTTCAGGGCCACGAGCAGTACTTC. It specifies CASSFQGHEQYF.

The chain links TRBV6-5 to TRBJ1-1; D is unresolved. V lost 2 bases to trimming and J lost 1 base, with 8 bases between them. Per the germline V gene, CDR1 is MNHEY and CDR2 is SVGAGI. The CDR3 runs 14 residues. Written as DNA, the CDR3 is TGTGCCAGCAGTTACGAAACCCCGAACACTGAAGCTTTCTTT. Its translation: CASSYETPNTEAFF.

The chain joins TRBV5-1 to TRBJ1-2; 7 nucleotides align to TRBD1. Trimming took 4 bases from V and 7 from J; bases not matched to a gene: 10. The CDR3 is made up of 14 amino acids. Germline V gives CDR1 SGHRS, CDR2 YFSETQ. The CDR3 DNA is TGCGCCAGCAGCCGGGACAGACCCGACGGTGGCTACACCTTC. This sequence encodes CASSRDRPDGGYTF.

In the case of this clone: Other DNA sequences in this sample translate to the same CDR3. The chain joins TRBV5-4 to TRBJ1-6; tentative D call: TRBD1 (6 bases). V lost 0 bases to trimming and J lost 7 bases, with 8 bases between them. Germline assignment: CDR1 SGHNT and CDR2 YYREEE (reference sequence). This CDR3 spans 14 amino acids. The CDR3 bases are TGTGCCAGCAGCTTGGAACAGGGAAATTCACCCCTCCACTTT. Protein sequence: CASSLEQGNSPLHF.

The chain links TRBV23-1 to TRBJ1-5, with a weak D call TRBD1 (6 bases). TRBV23-1 is filed as an ORF, its function uncertain. CDR3 size: 12 residues. With 11 bases removed from V and 4 bases from J, the gap between germline ends came to 12 bases. This chain's CDR3 is CAGQTGNQPQHF. The CDR3 nucleotides are TGCGCCGGACAGACAGGTAATCAGCCCCAGCATTTT.

Points on this clone: Germline and junction disagree at one end, which may indicate a read error. The V and J genes are TRBV18 and TRBJ1-4; 8 bases line up with TRBD1. CDR1 and CDR2 from the germline V gene are KGHSH and LQKENI. The CDR3 spans 15 residues. The CDR3 DNA sequence: TGTGCCAGCTCGCCACGGACAGGGCCTAATGAAAAACTGTTTTTT. Residues: CASSPRTGPNEKLFF.

V is TRBV2 and J is TRBJ1-2; the match to TRBD1 covers 11 bases. Germline lookup yields CDR1 SNHLY and CDR2 FYNNEI. The CDR3 has 16 amino acids. V trimming: 7 bases; J trimming: 8 bases; junction bases outside the gene matches: 15. CDR3 nucleotide sequence: TGTGCCAGCATCTTATCCCCGGGACAGGGGGTTTTGGGCTACACCTTC. Its protein is CASILSPGQGVLGYTF.

The V gene is TRBV7-2, the J gene TRBJ1-5; D not certain. This CDR3 contains 15 residues. Germline-derived CDR1 and CDR2 are SGHTA and FQGNSA. V was shortened by 5 bases and J by 1 base, with 12 bases between the two germline ends. CDR3 residues: CASSRTLGSNQPQHF. The CDR3 DNA reads TGTGCCAGCAGCCGCACATTGGGGAGCAATCAGCCCCAGCATTTT.

This clone occurred once. The chain has TRBV2 and TRBJ2-5, with TRBD2 matching 10 bases. The CDR3 runs 16 residues. CDR1 is SNHLY and CDR2 is FYNNEI in the germline V gene. Trimming at V came to 4 bases and at J to 3 bases, leaving 8 bases not matched to a gene. CDR3 coding DNA: TGTGCCAGCAGTGCCCCGGGACTAGCGACTAAAGAGACCCAGTACTTC. Its protein is CASSAPGLATKETQYF.

The CDR3 is CATSRDGSGGFTDTQYF. CDR3 DNA: TGTGCCACCAGCAGAGATGGTAGCGGGGGCTTCACAGATACGCAGTATTTT. V and J are TRBV15 and TRBJ2-3, with 9 bases that match TRBD2. The CDR3 runs to 17 residues. V dropped 0 bases and J dropped 2; count of bases not matched to a gene: 6. CDR1 is LNHNV and CDR2 is YYDKDF in the germline V gene (reference sequence).

This clone was recorded only once. The chain has TRBV7-8 and TRBJ2-7; 7 bases are a match to TRBD1. The CDR3 extends over 17 amino acids. The V and J ends lost 1 base and 2 bases, in that order; junction bases with no gene match: 11. Germline CDR1 reads SGHVS; CDR2 reads FQNEAQ. Here the CDR3 reads CASSLEGAGVGAYEQYF. DNA for the CDR3: TGTGCCAGCAGCTTAGAGGGGGCCGGCGTTGGGGCCTACGAGCAGTACTTC.

The chain joins TRBV5-4 to TRBJ1-2; 8 nucleotides agree with TRBD1. The junction had 8 bases not matched to a gene; V was cut back by 0 bases and J by 4 bases. Germline-derived CDR1 and CDR2 are SGHNT and YYREEE (reference sequence). This CDR3 has 16 residues. The CDR3 bases are TGTGCCAGCAGCTTGGTGACACGGACAGGGCTCTATGGCTACACCTTC. This gives the protein CASSLVTRTGLYGYTF.

CDR3 region: CASSDSTGGETYGYTF. As DNA, the CDR3 is TGTGCCAGCAGTGACTCGACAGGGGGGGAAACCTATGGCTACACCTTC. The genes are TRBV6-4 and TRBJ1-2; 9 bases are a match to TRBD1. The V and J ends lost 0 bases and 4 bases, in that order; junction bases with no gene match: 6. Germline V gene lookup returns CDR1 MRHNA and CDR2 SNTAGT. The CDR3 sequence is 16 residues long.

J is TRBJ2-7 and V is TRBV10-3; TRBD2 might be the D (5 bases). Trimming removed 3 bases from V and 0 bases from J, with 18 bases in between. This CDR3 region has 17 residues. CDR1 ENHRY and CDR2 SYGVKD come from the germline V gene. The CDR3 DNA reads TGTGCCATCAGTGAAGTGAGGGTAGCTAGAAGCTCCTACGAGCAGTACTTC. This gives the protein CAISEVRVARSSYEQYF.